This T cell receptor beta chain was profiled in a study of T-cell reconstitution after alpha-beta-depleted transplantation in children (dated by TCRdb to between 2015 and 2016). About the study as a whole: The study quantitatively tracked T-cell immune reconstitution after TCRalphabeta/CD19-depleted allogeneic hematopoietic cell transplantation in children using TCR repertoire profiling.

This clonotype was observed a handful of times. What this receptor recognizes is not known. No much larger clonotype is one base removed from it; base qualities were not supplied. The library was produced with PCR. Sequencing was performed on an Illumina HiSeq 2500. To normalize quantification of the TCRbeta repertoire, the TCR libraries were built with molecular barcoding that relied on unique molecular identifiers. Clones were called with MiXCR by TCRdb after fastp trimmed the public reads at Q25, and only in-frame beta chains were retained. CDR3 protein duplicates are merged, each entry listing the most common genes and DNA. This sample is represented by a few hundred thousand distinct CDR3 sequences; 10% of them were singletons. Approximately 2.3% of the sample goes to the ten largest clones. The junction shows trimming of 6 bases on V and 6 bases on J, plus 10 bases between the germline ends. The CDR3 starts with the cysteine, ends with the phenylalanine, and has 11 residues. Of the read, only the CDR3 DNA is kept; its 33 bases are in frame from base 1. The germline V gene sets CDR1 to SGHRS and CDR2 to YFSETQ.

This specimen consisted of PBMCs from the stem cell graft donor, obtained from the stem cell graft. The V and J genes are TRBV5-1 and TRBJ2-7, with the D segment identity uncertain. This TCR was recovered from a human donor who donated a stem cell graft to a child with acute lymphoblastic leukemia. The nucleotide sequence is TGCGCCAGCACCTATCGTGGCGAGCAGTACTTC. This sequence encodes CASTYRGEQYF.